One sample yielded the 28 T cell receptor beta chains listed below, sequenced in a study of blood T cells in healthy people across ages. With a J-beta primer mix and a sample-barcoded 5' primer, a second PCR ran 7 to 11 cycles. TCRdb reprocessed the 5' RACE reads via MiXCR and lists one record per CDR3 protein. The profile shows 1.5 million to 2 million distinct CDR3 sequences, 28% of them singletons. The sequencing sample was made of blood. These receptors were collected from a woman younger than 45 in good health.

The sample holds a few counts of this clonotype. The chain employs TRBV20-1 and TRBJ2-3; 11 bases line up with TRBD2. The length of the CDR3 is 14 residues. Trimming removed 5 bases from V and 3 bases from J; junction bases left unmatched: 4. CDR1 is DFQATT, CDR2 SNEGSKA, per germline (reference sequence). The DNA of the CDR3 is TGCAGTGCTTATAGCGGGGGGGCTACAGATACGCAGTATTTT. As protein: CSAYSGGATDTQYF.

This rearrangement joins TRBV4-1 to TRBJ1-2; TRBD1 aligns across 8 bases. J gave up 4 bases and V 1 base, and 14 bases lay outside the gene matches. There are 18 residues in the CDR3. Germline CDR1 and CDR2: MGHRA and YSYEKL. CDR3 protein: CASSQAPTGGHRFYGYTF. The DNA of the CDR3 is TGCGCCAGCAGCCAAGCTCCAACAGGGGGACATCGTTTCTATGGCTACACCTTC.

V gene TRBV3-1 combines with J gene TRBJ2-4, with D maybe TRBD1 (6 bases). V lost 4 bases and J 13 bases, leaving 23 bases between the germline ends. The CDR3 consists of 15 residues. Germline CDR1 is LGHDT and CDR2 is YNNKEL (reference sequence). DNA for the CDR3: TGTGCCAGCAGCCGGTCGGACTCCCGGGACAATGAGCAGTACTTC. Residues: CASSRSDSRDNEQYF. The whole variable domain, filled in from reference TRBV3-1 and TRBJ2-4, reads DTAVSQTPKYLVTQMGNDKSIKCEQNLGHDTMYWYKQDSKKFLKIMFSYNNKELIINETVPNRFSPKSPDKAHLNLHINSLELGDSAVYFCASSRSDSRDNEQYFGAGTRLSVL.

As for this clonotype: This sequence may be a read error, since a much larger clone differs from it by one base. This chain joins TRBV27 and TRBJ2-5; D uncertain. CDR1 and CDR2 from the germline V gene are MNHEY and SMNVEV (reference sequence). This CDR3 spans 14 amino acids. Deletions cut 5 bases from V and 11 bases from J, with 21 bases between. CDR3 DNA sequence: TGTGCCAGCAGTCCTCTACCGGAATACAATGAGCAGTACTTC. Its protein product is CASSPLPEYNEQYF.

This clonotype showed up many times. This chain joins TRBV29-1 and TRBJ1-2; D remains ambiguous. V gave up 3 bases and J gave up 7 bases, with 12 bases separating them. Germline assignment: CDR1 SQVTM and CDR2 ANQGSEA. CDR3 length equals 12 residues. Written as DNA, the CDR3 is TGCAGCGTTGATTTGACATGGGGTGGCTACACCTTC. Encoded protein: CSVDLTWGGYTF.

On this clonotype: This sequence may be a read error, since a much larger clone differs from it by one base. V gene TRBV5-1 combines with J gene TRBJ2-6, with D possibly called TRBD1 or TRBD2 (6 bases each). Germline V gene lookup returns CDR1 SGHRS and CDR2 YFSETQ. This CDR3 has 15 residues. CDR3 sequence (DNA): TGCGCCAGCAGTTCCCAGGGGACTGGGGCCAACGTCCGGACTTTC. Its protein is CASSSQGTGANVRTF.

This clonotype occurred many times. V is TRBV6-2 or TRBV6-3 and J is TRBJ2-5; TRBD1 might be the D (5 bases). There are 14 residues in the CDR3. Germline V gene lookup returns CDR1 MNHEY and CDR2 SVGEGT. V was shortened by 0 bases and J by 5 bases, with 10 bases between the two germline ends. The CDR3, as DNA: TGTGCCAGCAGTTACTCAATGGGGCGGGAGACCCAGTACTTC. Protein product: CASSYSMGRETQYF.

The CDR3 sequence is CASSNQQHLRAEAFF. CDR3 DNA: TGTGCCAGCAGTAACCAACAGCACCTACGCGCTGAAGCTTTCTTT. V gene TRBV27 combines with J gene TRBJ1-1; D is uncertain. This CDR3 region has 15 residues. Trimming cost V 5 bases and J 6 bases, with 19 bases left between them. The germline gives CDR1 MNHEY, CDR2 SMNVEV (reference sequence).

This clonotype has ten or more counts. The rearrangement joins TRBV6-4 to TRBJ2-1; D remains ambiguous. The CDR3 has 13 residues. Germline CDR1 and CDR2: MRHNA and SNTAGT. Trimming cost V 6 bases and J 10 bases, with 16 bases left between them. The CDR3 nucleotides are TGTGCCAGCAGCGTATTAAGGGAAGGAGAGCAGTTCTTC. Protein product: CASSVLREGEQFF.

Turning to this clonotype: An end of the junction differs from the germline gene, which may be a read error. The rearrangement uses TRBV6-2 or TRBV6-3 and TRBJ2-4; 7 nucleotides agree with TRBD2. The CDR3 is made up of 15 amino acids. Per germline, CDR1 MNHEY and CDR2 SVGEGT. The CDR3 nucleotides read TGTGCCAGCAAAGGCACGGGAGGAGGGCTCTACGAGCAGGGCTTC. Translating gives CASKGTGGGLYEQGF.

The genes are TRBV7-2 and TRBJ1-2, with TRBD1 as a possible D gene (6 bases). The length of the CDR3 is 13 residues. The germline V and J ends were trimmed by 2 bases and 4 bases, with 8 bases remaining between them. Germline CDR1 SGHTA, CDR2 FQGNSA. CDR3 sequence reads: CASSLQGRYGYTF. The CDR3, as DNA: TGTGCCAGCAGCTTACAGGGGCGCTATGGCTACACCTTC.

The J gene is TRBJ1-1, the V gene TRBV10-1; the D gene is possibly TRBD1 (5 bases). The CDR3 loop spans 14 amino acids. The V gene lost 0 bases and the J gene lost 5 bases, with 10 bases spanning the gap. Germline assignment: CDR1 WNHNN and CDR2 SYGVQD (reference sequence). Here the CDR3 reads CASSESRGTTEAFF. CDR3 bases: TGCGCCAGCAGTGAGTCCCGGGGGACGACTGAAGCTTTCTTT.

The genes are TRBV27 and TRBJ2-4; D possibly matches TRBD1 or TRBD2 (5 bases each). Trimming took off 4 bases at V and 3 bases at J, with 19 bases between the two ends. The CDR3 loop spans 17 amino acids. Germline-derived CDR1 and CDR2 are MNHEY and SMNVEV (reference sequence). The chain's CDR3 is CASSSTGDPTFKNIQYF. DNA of the CDR3: TGTGCCAGCAGTTCCACCGGGGACCCTACGTTCAAAAACATTCAGTACTTC.

This chain connects TRBV11-1 to TRBJ1-1; D might be TRBD1 (6 bases). Germline CDR1 SGHAT, CDR2 FQDESV (reference sequence). This CDR3 has 14 amino acids. V was shortened by 5 bases and J by 4 bases, with 14 bases between the two germline ends. CDR3 loop: CASSDRTAGTEAFF. CDR3 coding DNA: TGTGCCAGCAGCGACCGGACAGCCGGCACTGAAGCTTTCTTT.

This clonotype was observed a few times. V is TRBV7-6 and J is TRBJ1-5; weak D call: TRBD1 (5 bases). Germline V gene lookup returns CDR1 SGHVS and CDR2 FNYEAQ. Trimming took 8 bases from V and 0 from J, leaving 11 bases between them. This CDR3 comprises 14 residues. CDR3: CASAPGLSNQPQHF. As DNA, the CDR3 is TGTGCCAGCGCCCCAGGGCTTAGCAATCAGCCCCAGCATTTT.

This chain uses TRBV20-1 with TRBJ2-3; the match to TRBD2 covers 12 bases. V lost 5 bases to trimming and J lost 0 bases; unmatched junction nucleotides: 18. Looked up from germline, CDR1 is DFQATT and CDR2 is SNEGSKA (reference sequence). CDR3 length: 20 residues. The CDR3 region has the DNA TGCAGTGCTGGAAACTTAGGTGGACTAGCGGGGATCCCTAGCACAGATACGCAGTATTTT. It is translated as CSAGNLGGLAGIPSTDTQYF.

This clonotype was detected only a few times. The chain is built from TRBV29-1 and TRBJ1-2; D gene uncertain. The CDR3 runs to 13 residues. The ends were cut back, 0 bases at V and 6 bases at J, with 11 bases in the middle. Germline assignment: CDR1 SQVTM and CDR2 ANQGSEA. Here the CDR3 DNA reads TGCAGCGTTGAAGAGGCTCTGCCCGATGGCTACACCTTC. This gives the protein CSVEEALPDGYTF.

The chain carries TRBV20-1 and TRBJ2-3; TRBD1 matches 9 bases. CDR3 length: 15 residues. Germline trimming cut 5 bases from V and 5 bases from J; bases unmatched to any gene: 11. CDR1 and CDR2 (germline): DFQATT, SNEGSKA (reference sequence). The CDR3 region is CSAVRNRGRRDTQYF. The CDR3 DNA reads TGCAGTGCTGTGAGGAACAGGGGGCGCAGAGATACGCAGTATTTT.

On this clonotype: This may stem from a read error, because a much larger clone lies one nucleotide away. The chain couples TRBV4-1 to TRBJ2-4; a weak D match, TRBD2 (5 bases). Germline V CDR1 and CDR2: MGHRA, YSYEKL. CDR3 length: 15 residues. CDR3 protein: CASSQDYLAKTIQYF. In DNA, the CDR3 is TGCGCCAGCAGCCAAGACTATCTAGCCAAAACCATTCAGTACTTC.

Note on this clonotype: This could be a read error, since a much larger clone is one nucleotide away. The chain has TRBV20-1 and TRBJ2-5; TRBD1 is a possible D gene (6 bases). There are 14 residues in the CDR3. Germline CDR1 and CDR2: DFQATT and SNEGSKA (reference sequence). The DNA of the CDR3 is TGCAGTGCCCCGCAGGGGCCCCAACAAGAGACCCAGCACTTC. Encoded protein: CSAPQGPQQETQHF.

This chain joins TRBV20-1 and TRBJ2-7; D is possibly TRBD1 (6 bases). V lost 6 bases and J 3 bases, leaving 18 bases between the germline ends. This CDR3 region has 14 residues. Germline values: CDR1 DFQATT, CDR2 SNEGSKA (reference sequence). The CDR3 DNA reads as TGCAGTGCCCACCGACAGGTTGGGGGCTACGAGCAGTACTTC. It translates to CSAHRQVGGYEQYF.

This clonotype occurred many times. This chain joins TRBV7-6 and TRBJ2-6; D possibly corresponds to TRBD2 (6 bases). Germline V lookup: CDR1 SGHVS, CDR2 FNYEAQ. The CDR3 totals 19 residues. Trimming removed 2 bases at V and 0 bases at J, with 17 bases between. CDR3 sequence (DNA): TGTGCCAGCAGCTTACCCCGGGGGAAAGCGGCCTCTGGGGCCAACGTCCTGACTTTC. Translated, it gives CASSLPRGKAASGANVLTF.

In its sample, this clonotype was seen many times. This chain uses TRBV5-1 with TRBJ2-7; 9 bases align to TRBD1. J was trimmed by 3 bases and V by 3 bases; bases with no gene match: 4. The CDR3 totals 14 residues. The germline gives CDR1 SGHRS, CDR2 YFSETQ. CDR3 bases: TGCGCCAGCAGCTGGGACAGGGTGGACTACGAGCAGTACTTC. It yields the protein CASSWDRVDYEQYF.

J is TRBJ1-6 and V is TRBV5-5; no definite D call. Germline CDR1 and CDR2: SGHKS and YYEKEE (reference sequence). The CDR3 totals 15 residues. V dropped 4 bases and J dropped 10 bases, with 18 bases sitting between them. The CDR3 DNA follows: TGTGCCAGCAGCCGGCCGGGTGTTTTAGGATCACCCCTCCACTTT. Its protein is CASSRPGVLGSPLHF.

The V call is TRBV7-9, the J call TRBJ1-1, with TRBD1 matching 7 bases. The CDR3 sequence is 14 residues long. Germline V lookup: CDR1 SEHNR, CDR2 FQNEAQ (reference sequence). V was clipped by 1 base and J by 6 bases; unmatched bases: 5. The CDR3, as DNA: TGTGCCAGCAGCTTAGAAGGGGGCGCCTCTGAAGCTTTCTTT. Its translation is CASSLEGGASEAFF.

In this sample, this clonotype turned up a few times. The chain has TRBV28 and TRBJ2-5; 9 nucleotides agree with TRBD2. J was trimmed by 2 bases and V by 5 bases; bases with no gene match: 6. In germline, CDR1 is MDHEN, CDR2 SYDVKM. This CDR3 has 15 amino acids. CDR3 sequence: CASSRLAERQETQYF. The DNA of the CDR3 is TGTGCCAGCAGTCGACTAGCGGAACGACAAGAGACCCAGTACTTC.

There are many counts of this clonotype. J is TRBJ2-5 and V is TRBV4-1; a possible D gene is TRBD1 (6 bases). V was trimmed by 6 bases and J by 0 bases, leaving 14 bases between them. The germline V gene has CDR1 MGHRA and CDR2 YSYEKL. The length of the CDR3 is 15 residues. CDR3 nucleotides: TGCGCCAGCAGTCAAACGGGACACTACCAAGAGACCCAGTACTTC. Translating it yields CASSQTGHYQETQYF.

The gene calls are TRBV12-3 or TRBV12-4 and TRBJ1-1, with no clear D. Trimming stripped 8 bases from V and 1 base from J, with 11 bases between. The CDR3 runs 13 residues. The CDR3 sequence: CASFLGANTEAFF. DNA of the CDR3: TGTGCCAGCTTCTTAGGTGCGAACACTGAAGCTTTCTTT.